This TCR beta chain appears in the sequencing data of a study of glioma-infiltrating T cells after dendritic cell vaccination. Turning to the study itself: Autologous tumor lysate-pulsed dendritic cell vaccination was given between the early 2000s and the early 2010s.

Only in-frame clones appear in the TCRdb table, and some are missing; sequencing was by immunoSEQ multiplex PCR. The sample includes tens of thousands of clones, around 85% of them seen just once. Regarding time point: after dendritic cell vaccination, including at tumor progression/relapse. V shed 4 bases, J shed 5 bases, and the junction held 6 bases outside the gene matches. This CDR3 spans 15 amino acids. Germline V gene sequence: CDR1 SGHTA, CDR2 FQGNSA. V usage is TRBV7-2 and J usage is TRBJ2-7, with 12 bases aligning to TRBD2. This material consisted of blood, taken after dendritic cell vaccination. This sequence originates from a human donor with glioblastoma. The CDR3 spells CASSWTSGEFNEQYF. CDR3 in DNA: TGTGCCAGCAGCTGGACTAGCGGGGAGTTCAACGAGCAGTACTTC.